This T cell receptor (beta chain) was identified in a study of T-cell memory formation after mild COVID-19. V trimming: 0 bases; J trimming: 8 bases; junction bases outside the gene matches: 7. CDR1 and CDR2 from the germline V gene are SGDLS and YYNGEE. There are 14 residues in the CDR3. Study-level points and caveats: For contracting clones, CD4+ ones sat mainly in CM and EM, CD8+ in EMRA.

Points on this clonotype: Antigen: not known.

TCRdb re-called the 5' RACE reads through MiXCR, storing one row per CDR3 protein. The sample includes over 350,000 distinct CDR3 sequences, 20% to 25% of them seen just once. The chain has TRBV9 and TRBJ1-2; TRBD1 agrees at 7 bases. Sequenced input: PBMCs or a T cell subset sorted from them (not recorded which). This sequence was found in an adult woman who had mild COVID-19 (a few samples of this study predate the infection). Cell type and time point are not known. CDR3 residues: CASSVGRQGDGYTF. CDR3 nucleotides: TGTGCCAGCAGCGTAGGCAGACAGGGTGACGGCTACACCTTC.